The rows below give T cell receptor beta chains drawn from one sample of a study of graft-versus-host responses after intestinal transplantation. Clones were read by immunoSEQ multiplex PCR, and TCRdb kept only the in-frame ones, dropping some. The repertoire holds some 120,000 clones, with approximately 94% as singletons. For these receptors, no antigen is known. This specimen consisted of unstimulated CD4+ T cells sorted from spleen or lymph node cells, obtained before intestinal transplant. The source is a human donor who received an intestinal transplant. Each CDR3 is given with its conserved first and last residue. D genes are given only for firm matches. Size values are once, few and many counts, or a class for expanded clones, and some rows have none.

clone size,J gene,CDR3 length,V gene,D gene,CDR3 DNA,CDR3 protein
.,TRBJ1-6,14,TRBV6-5,.,TGTGCCAGCAGGGGGGCCGCCGGTAATTCACCCCTCCACTTT,CASRGAAGNSPLHF
.,TRBJ2-3,13,TRBV5-1,TRBD2,TGCGCCAGCACTAGCGGGGGATCAGATACGCAGTATTTT,CASTSGGSDTQYF
.,TRBJ2-3,13,TRBV2,TRBD2,TGTGCCAGCCTAAGCGGGGGGCCAGATACGCAGTATTTT,CASLSGGPDTQYF
once,TRBJ2-3,14,TRBV5-1,.,TGCGCCAGCAGCGGTCGAGGGAACACAGATACGCAGTATTTT,CASSGRGNTDTQYF
.,TRBJ1-6,14,TRBV5-6,.,TGTGCCAGCAGTCCGCGGGCCGAAAATTCACCCCTCCACTTT,CASSPRAENSPLHF
.,TRBJ2-7,15,TRBV6-1,.,TGTGCCAGCAGTACCTTAGGATGGGGAACTACGGAGCAGTACTTC,CASSTLGWGTTEQYF
.,TRBJ2-2,18,TRBV7-3,.,TGTGCCAGCAGCCCCTACACGAGGGGGGGGGTGATCACCGGGGAGCTGTTTTTT,CASSPYTRGGVITGELFF
.,TRBJ2-5,16,TRBV11-2,.,TGTGCCAGCAGCCCCTTAGGTTTGGGCCGACAAGAGACCCAGTACTTC,CASSPLGLGRQETQYF
.,TRBJ2-3,16,TRBV2,TRBD1,TGTGCCAGCAGTGAAAGTGAGCGAGGGGGCCGGGATACGCAGTATTTT,CASSESERGGRDTQYF
.,TRBJ2-5,14,TRBV10-1,TRBD1,TGCGCCAGCGATTCCGGGACAGGGAAAGAGACCCAGTACTTC,CASDSGTGKETQYF
.,TRBJ1-1,13,TRBV7-6,.,TGTGCCAGCAGCTTGGCAGAGAACACTGAAGCTTTCTTT,CASSLAENTEAFF
.,TRBJ2-2,13,TRBV5-4,TRBD2,TGTGCCAGCAGACCGGGGGGGACCGGGGAGCTGTTTTTT,CASRPGGTGELFF
once,TRBJ2-3,14,TRBV15,TRBD1,TGTGCCACCAGCAGAGGACAGGGGGGGAATACGCAGTATTTT,CATSRGQGGNTQYF
.,TRBJ2-3,16,TRBV9,TRBD2,TGTGCCAGCAGCGTAGGGGTAGCGGGGAAGACAGATACGCAGTATTTT,CASSVGVAGKTDTQYF
.,TRBJ2-3,15,TRBV2,TRBD2,TGTGCCAGCAGGGGACTAGCGGGGGGGTCAGATACGCAGTATTTT,CASRGLAGGSDTQYF
.,TRBJ1-2,14,TRBV18,TRBD1,TGTGCCAGCTCCTTGGACAGGCAACACTATGGCTACACCTTC,CASSLDRQHYGYTF
.,TRBJ2-7,15,TRBV4-2,TRBD2,TGTGCCAGCAGCCAAGCCGGCGGGGGGGTGGGCGAGCAGTACTTC,CASSQAGGGVGEQYF
once,TRBJ1-1,16,TRBV2,.,TGTGCCAGCAGTGAGCAGGGGATACGAATGAACACTGAAGCTTTCTTT,CASSEQGIRMNTEAFF
.,TRBJ2-1,16,TRBV18,TRBD2,TGTGCCAGCTCGCCTACTAGCGGGGGCTCCTACAATGAGCAGTTCTTC,CASSPTSGGSYNEQFF
once,TRBJ2-5,12,TRBV29-1,TRBD1,TGCAGCGGGCGGACAGGGAAAGAGACCCAGTACTTC,CSGRTGKETQYF
.,TRBJ1-4,13,TRBV9,.,TGTGCCAGCAGGAGGGGAGAAGGCGAAAAACTGTTTTTT,CASRRGEGEKLFF
.,TRBJ1-1,13,TRBV7-3,.,TGTGCCAGCAGCTTATCTAGGGACACTGAAGCTTTCTTT,CASSLSRDTEAFF
.,TRBJ1-2,11,TRBV20-1,.,TGCAGTGCGGGGTCGTCAGGCGGCTACACCTTC,CSAGSSGGYTF
.,TRBJ2-5,13,TRBV5-6,TRBD1,TGTGCCAGCAGCCCGGGACAGCAAGAGACCCAGTACTTC,CASSPGQQETQYF
.,TRBJ2-1,13,TRBV15,.,TGTGCCACATCTAGCTTCGTCTACAATGAGCAGTTCTTC,CATSSFVYNEQFF
.,TRBJ1-2,13,TRBV10-3,.,TGTGCCATCAGCGCAGAAAACCGCTATGGCTACACCTTC,CAISAENRYGYTF
once,TRBJ2-7,12,TRBV7-8,.,TGTGCCAGCAGCTTAGTGTCGTCGGAGCAGTACTTC,CASSLVSSEQYF
.,TRBJ2-2,14,TRBV10-3,.,TGTGCCATCAACCAGGGAAATCCCCCCGGGGAGCTGTTTTTT,CAINQGNPPGELFF
.,TRBJ2-7,14,TRBV5-4,.,TGTGCCAGCAGCCACCTACAGGGCTCCTACGAGCAGTACTTC,CASSHLQGSYEQYF
.,TRBJ1-2,14,TRBV19,.,TGTGCCAGTAGTATAGGGCCTGCTAACTATGGCTACACCTTC,CASSIGPANYGYTF
.,TRBJ1-6,13,TRBV6-6,.,TGTGCCAGCAGCCTCAAAGTGAATTCACCCCTCCACTTT,CASSLKVNSPLHF
.,TRBJ2-1,13,TRBV5-1,.,TGCGCCAGCAGCGACCAAAGGATAAATGAGCAGTTCTTC,CASSDQRINEQFF
.,TRBJ1-2,13,TRBV4-1,TRBD1,TGCGCCAGCAGCCGGACAGGGGGCGATGGCTACACCTTC,CASSRTGGDGYTF
few,TRBJ1-2,15,TRBV5-1,.,TGCGCCAGCAGCTTGGCCGCAGGGTCAAACTATGGCTACACCTTC,CASSLAAGSNYGYTF
.,TRBJ1-2,14,TRBV4-2,.,TGTGCCAGCAGCCAAGATTTGGGAGGCTATGGCTACACCTTC,CASSQDLGGYGYTF
.,TRBJ1-1,16,TRBV18,.,TGTGCCAGCTCACCACACACGGTCAAGCAGGGTACTGAAGCTTTCTTT,CASSPHTVKQGTEAFF
.,TRBJ1-2,14,TRBV27,.,TGTGCCAGCAGTTTATCGCAGGCTAACTATGGCTACACCTTC,CASSLSQANYGYTF
few,TRBJ1-3,15,TRBV5-1,TRBD1,TGCGCCAGCAGCTTGACAGGGGCTGGTGGAAACACCATATATTTT,CASSLTGAGGNTIYF
.,TRBJ2-5,16,TRBV6-1,TRBD2,TGTGCCAGCAGTGCGCCTAGCGGGGGGGCTTTTAGGTCCCAGTACTTC,CASSAPSGGAFRSQYF
.,TRBJ2-7,12,TRBV11-2,.,TGTGCCAGCAGCTTAGACTCCTACGAGCAGTACTTC,CASSLDSYEQYF
.,TRBJ1-1,15,TRBV5-1,TRBD1,TGCGCCAGCAGCAATTATGGACAGGGGATACGAAAAGCTTTCTTT,CASSNYGQGIRKAFF
.,TRBJ2-1,13,TRBV2,TRBD2,TGTGCCAGCATGTGGACTAGCGGGGGAACGCAGTTCTTC,CASMWTSGGTQFF
.,TRBJ2-1,14,TRBV11-3,.,TGTGCCAGCAGGACTTCCGGGGGCACCCATGAGCAGTTCTTC,CASRTSGGTHEQFF
.,TRBJ2-1,15,TRBV6-5,.,TGTGCCAGCAGTTACTCGCTACAGGAGTACAATGAGCAGTTCTTC,CASSYSLQEYNEQFF
.,TRBJ2-5,15,TRBV5-4,.,TGTGCCAGCAGCACCTCACGTGGAGGCCAGGAGACCCAGTACTTC,CASSTSRGGQETQYF
.,TRBJ1-6,15,TRBV30,.,TGTGCCGGGCGGCACGGGGATATGAGGAATTCACCCCTCCACTTT,CAGRHGDMRNSPLHF
.,TRBJ1-2,14,TRBV14,.,TGTGCCAGCAGCCAAGGACCTATCATGTATGGCTACACCTTC,CASSQGPIMYGYTF
.,TRBJ2-1,14,TRBV25-1,.,TGTGCCAGCAGTGAAGGTTTGGGGCCTGCGGGCCAGTTCTTC,CASSEGLGPAGQFF
.,TRBJ2-5,14,TRBV7-6,.,TGTGCCAGCAGCTTAGGGGGGGCCCTAGAGACCCAGTACTTC,CASSLGGALETQYF
.,TRBJ1-2,16,TRBV7-8,.,TGTGCCAGCAGCTTAGTAGGGGACACGACGGGAGGTGGCTACACCTTC,CASSLVGDTTGGGYTF
once,TRBJ2-4,13,TRBV29-1,TRBD1,TGCAGCGTTGCAGGGGGATCGAAAAACATTCAGTACTTC,CSVAGGSKNIQYF
.,TRBJ1-2,14,TRBV7-9,TRBD1,TGTGCCAGCAGCTTGGACAGGGGTCCCTATGGCTACACCTTC,CASSLDRGPYGYTF
.,TRBJ2-1,14,TRBV5-1,.,TGCGCCAGCAAGAGGACAGAAGCCCACAATGAGCAGTTCTTC,CASKRTEAHNEQFF
.,TRBJ1-5,14,TRBV19,.,TGTGCCAGTAGTTGGGACACGGGCAATCAGCCCCAGCATTTT,CASSWDTGNQPQHF
.,TRBJ2-1,15,TRBV18,TRBD1,TGTGCCAGCGCCCGAGGGCAGGGGGCGAACAATGAGCAGTTCTTC,CASARGQGANNEQFF
.,TRBJ2-5,15,TRBV5-1,.,TGCGCCAGCAGCTTCCAAGGGGTAAGAAGGGAGACCCAGTACTTC,CASSFQGVRRETQYF
.,TRBJ2-3,17,TRBV25-1,TRBD1,TGTGCCAGCAGTGACCATGAACAGGGGAGTGGCACAGATACGCAGTATTTT,CASSDHEQGSGTDTQYF